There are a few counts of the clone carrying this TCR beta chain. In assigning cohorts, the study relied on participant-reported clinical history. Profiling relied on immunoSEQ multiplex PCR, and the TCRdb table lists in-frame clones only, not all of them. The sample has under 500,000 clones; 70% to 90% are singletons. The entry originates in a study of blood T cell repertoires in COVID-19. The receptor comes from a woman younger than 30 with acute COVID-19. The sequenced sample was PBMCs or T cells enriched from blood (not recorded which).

The DNA of the CDR3 is TGCGCCAGCAGCCAAGAGAGGCAGTTCAATTCACCCCTCCACTTT. Its protein is CASSQERQFNSPLHF. The chain links TRBV4-1 to TRBJ1-6, with D unresolved. This CDR3 contains 15 residues. Germline V lookup: CDR1 MGHRA, CDR2 YSYEKL. Trimming cost V 0 bases and J 7 bases, with 10 bases left between them.